This TCR beta chain was retrieved from a study of blood T cell repertoires in COVID-19. The method was immunoSEQ multiplex PCR; TCRdb's version includes in-frame clones alone and lacks a portion of them. The sample yields more than 40,000 clones, approximately 86% seen once. In germline, CDR1 is SGHNT, CDR2 YYREEE (reference sequence). V trimming: 4 bases; J trimming: 7 bases; junction bases outside the gene matches: 10. This CDR3 comprises 15 residues. All enrollees were about 18 to 100 years old and from 20 to 25 US areas. Source material: PBMCs or T cells enriched from blood (not recorded which). This TCR derives from a woman between 50 and 59 years old who had recovered from COVID-19. The chain links TRBV5-4 to TRBJ2-1, with 8 nucleotides matching TRBD2. The CDR3 loop reads CASSLVAGGRNEQFF. DNA for the CDR3: TGTGCCAGCAGCCTGGTTGCGGGGGGTCGGAATGAGCAGTTCTTC. The whole variable domain, remainder taken from reference TRBV5-4 and TRBJ2-1, is ETGVTQSPTHLIKTRGQQVTLRCSSQSGHNTVSWYQQALGQGPQFIFQYYREEENGRGNFPPRFSGLQFPNYSSELNVNALELDDSALYLCASSLVAGGRNEQFFGPGTRLTVL.